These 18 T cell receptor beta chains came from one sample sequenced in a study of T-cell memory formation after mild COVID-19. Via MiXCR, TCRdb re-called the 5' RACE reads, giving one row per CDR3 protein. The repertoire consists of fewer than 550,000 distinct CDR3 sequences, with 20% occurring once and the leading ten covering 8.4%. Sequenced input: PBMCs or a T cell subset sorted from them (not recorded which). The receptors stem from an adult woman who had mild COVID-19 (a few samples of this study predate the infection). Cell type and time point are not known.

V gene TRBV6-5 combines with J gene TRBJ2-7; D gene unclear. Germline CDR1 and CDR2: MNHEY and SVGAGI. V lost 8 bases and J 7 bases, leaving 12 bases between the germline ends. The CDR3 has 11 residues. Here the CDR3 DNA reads TGTGCCAGCGGCCTTCGGCTGGAGCAGTACTTC. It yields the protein CASGLRLEQYF.

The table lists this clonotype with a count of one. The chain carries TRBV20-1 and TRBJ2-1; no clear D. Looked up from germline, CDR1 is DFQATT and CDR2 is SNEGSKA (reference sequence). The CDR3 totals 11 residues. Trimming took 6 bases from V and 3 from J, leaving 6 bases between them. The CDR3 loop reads CSAQDYNEQFF. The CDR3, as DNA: TGCAGTGCCCAAGACTACAATGAGCAGTTCTTC.

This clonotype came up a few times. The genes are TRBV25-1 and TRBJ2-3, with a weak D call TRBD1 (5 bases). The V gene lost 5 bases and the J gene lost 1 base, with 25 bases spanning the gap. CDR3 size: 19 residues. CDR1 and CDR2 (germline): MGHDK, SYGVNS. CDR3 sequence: CASSKTKGYSTTGTDTQYF. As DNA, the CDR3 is TGTGCCAGCAGTAAAACGAAGGGGTACTCCACTACCGGCACAGATACGCAGTATTTT.

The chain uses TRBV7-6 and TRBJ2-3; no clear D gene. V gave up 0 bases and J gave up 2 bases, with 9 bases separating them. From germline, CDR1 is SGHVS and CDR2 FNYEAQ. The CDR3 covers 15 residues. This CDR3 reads CASSLAPSHTDTQYF. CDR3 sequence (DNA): TGTGCCAGCAGCTTAGCGCCTAGTCACACAGATACGCAGTATTTT.

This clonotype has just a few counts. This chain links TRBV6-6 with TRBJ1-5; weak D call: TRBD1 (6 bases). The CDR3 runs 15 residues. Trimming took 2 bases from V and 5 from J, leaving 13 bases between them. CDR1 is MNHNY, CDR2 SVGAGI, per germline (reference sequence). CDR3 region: CASSYVQGRDQPQHF. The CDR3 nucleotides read TGTGCCAGCAGTTACGTCCAGGGGAGGGATCAGCCCCAGCATTTT.

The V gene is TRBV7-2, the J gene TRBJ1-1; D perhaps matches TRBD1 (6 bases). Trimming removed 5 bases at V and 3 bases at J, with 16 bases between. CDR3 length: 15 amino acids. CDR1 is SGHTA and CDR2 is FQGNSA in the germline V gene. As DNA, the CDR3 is TGTGCCAGCAGCGTACCACAGGGAATCGACACTGAAGCTTTCTTT. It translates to CASSVPQGIDTEAFF.

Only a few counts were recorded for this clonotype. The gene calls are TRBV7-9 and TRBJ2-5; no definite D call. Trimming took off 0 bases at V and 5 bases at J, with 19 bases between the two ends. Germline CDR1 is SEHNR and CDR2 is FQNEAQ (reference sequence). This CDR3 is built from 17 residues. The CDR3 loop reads CASSLAPSLGSGETQYF. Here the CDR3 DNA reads TGTGCCAGCAGCTTAGCCCCCTCCCTCGGGTCCGGGGAGACCCAGTACTTC.

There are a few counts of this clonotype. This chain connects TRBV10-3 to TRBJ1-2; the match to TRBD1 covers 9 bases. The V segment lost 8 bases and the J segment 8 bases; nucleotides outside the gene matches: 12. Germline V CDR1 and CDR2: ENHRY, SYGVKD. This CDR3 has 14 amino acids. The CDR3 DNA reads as TGTGCCATCTATGCTGGACAGGGGATTTTGGGCTACACCTTC. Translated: CAIYAGQGILGYTF.

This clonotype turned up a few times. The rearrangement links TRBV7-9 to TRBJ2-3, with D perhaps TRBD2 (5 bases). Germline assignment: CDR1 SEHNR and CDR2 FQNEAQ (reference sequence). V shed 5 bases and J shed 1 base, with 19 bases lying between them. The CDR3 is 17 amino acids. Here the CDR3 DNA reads TGTGCCAGCAGCCATAGGATACTAGAAAACCGCACAGATACGCAGTATTTT. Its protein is CASSHRILENRTDTQYF.

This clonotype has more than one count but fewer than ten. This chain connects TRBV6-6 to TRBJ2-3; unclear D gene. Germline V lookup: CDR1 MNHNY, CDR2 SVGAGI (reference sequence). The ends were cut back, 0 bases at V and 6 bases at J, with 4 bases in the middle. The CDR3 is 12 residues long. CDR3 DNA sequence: TGTGCCAGCAGTTACTCTCTGGATACGCAGTATTTT. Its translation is CASSYSLDTQYF.

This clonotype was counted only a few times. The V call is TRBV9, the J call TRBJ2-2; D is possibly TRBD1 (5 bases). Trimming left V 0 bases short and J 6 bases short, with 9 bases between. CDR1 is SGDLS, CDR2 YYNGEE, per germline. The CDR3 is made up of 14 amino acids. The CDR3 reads CASSVGGAPGELFF. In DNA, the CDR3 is TGTGCCAGCAGCGTAGGGGGCGCCCCCGGGGAGCTGTTTTTT. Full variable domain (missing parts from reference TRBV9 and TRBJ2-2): DSGVTQTPKHLITATGQRVTLRCSPRSGDLSVYWYQQSLDQGLQFLIQYYNGEERAKGNILERFSAQQFPDLHSELNLSSLELGDSALYFCASSVGGAPGELFFGEGSRLTVL.

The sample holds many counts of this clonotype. The CDR3: CASSLVPSGGGYEQYF. DNA of the CDR3: TGTGCCAGCAGCTTAGTCCCCAGCGGGGGGGGCTACGAGCAGTACTTC. The rearrangement uses TRBV7-2 and TRBJ2-7; 10 nucleotides agree with TRBD2. The CDR3 consists of 16 residues. The germline CDR1 and CDR2 sequences are SGHTA and FQGNSA. V lost 1 base and J lost 3; bases outside the gene matches: 6.

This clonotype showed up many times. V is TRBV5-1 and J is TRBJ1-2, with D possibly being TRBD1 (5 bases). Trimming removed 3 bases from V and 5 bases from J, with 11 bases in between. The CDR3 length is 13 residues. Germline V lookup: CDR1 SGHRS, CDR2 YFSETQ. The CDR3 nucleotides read TGCGCCAGCAGCTCCGGGGCGGATTATGGCTACACCTTC. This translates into CASSSGADYGYTF.

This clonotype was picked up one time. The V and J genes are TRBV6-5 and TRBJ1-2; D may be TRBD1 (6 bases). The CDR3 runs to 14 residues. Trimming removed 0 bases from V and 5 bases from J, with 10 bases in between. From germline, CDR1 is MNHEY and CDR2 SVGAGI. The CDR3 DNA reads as TGTGCCAGCAGTTACTCGGGGGGCGGTTATGGCTACACCTTC. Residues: CASSYSGGGYGYTF.

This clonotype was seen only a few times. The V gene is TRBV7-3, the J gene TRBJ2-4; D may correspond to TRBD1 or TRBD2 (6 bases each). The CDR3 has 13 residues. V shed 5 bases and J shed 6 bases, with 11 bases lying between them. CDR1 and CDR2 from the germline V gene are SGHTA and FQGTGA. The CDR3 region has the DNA TGTGCCAGCAGCCCGGGGGCGGGAAACATTCAGTACTTC. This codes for CASSPGAGNIQYF.

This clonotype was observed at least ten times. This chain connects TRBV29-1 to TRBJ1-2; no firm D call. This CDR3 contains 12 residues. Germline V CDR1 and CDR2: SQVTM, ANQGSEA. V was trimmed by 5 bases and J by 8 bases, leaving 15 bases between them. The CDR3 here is CSVFGTIKGYTF. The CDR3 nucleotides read TGCAGCGTTTTTGGAACGATTAAGGGCTACACCTTC. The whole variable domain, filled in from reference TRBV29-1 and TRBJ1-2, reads SAVISQKPSRDICQRGTSLTIQCQVDSQVTMMFWYRQQPGQSLTLIATANQGSEATYESGFVIDKFPISRPNLTFSTLTVSNMSPEDSSIYLCSVFGTIKGYTFGSGTRLTVV.

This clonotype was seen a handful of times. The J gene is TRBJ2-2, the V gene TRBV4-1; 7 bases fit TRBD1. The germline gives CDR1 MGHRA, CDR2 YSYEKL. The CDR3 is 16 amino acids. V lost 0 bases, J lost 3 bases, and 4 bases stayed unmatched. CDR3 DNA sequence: TGCGCCAGCAGCCAAGAACAGGGGACCTACACCGGGGAGCTGTTTTTT. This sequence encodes CASSQEQGTYTGELFF.

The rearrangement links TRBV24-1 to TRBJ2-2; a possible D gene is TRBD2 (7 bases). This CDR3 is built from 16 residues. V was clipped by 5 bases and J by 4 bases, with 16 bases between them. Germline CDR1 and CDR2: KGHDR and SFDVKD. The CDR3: CATSALYGGATGELFF. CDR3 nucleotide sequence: TGTGCCACCAGTGCCCTTTATGGGGGGGCCACCGGGGAGCTGTTTTTT.